The 27 T cell receptor beta chains in this list originate from one sample, sequenced in a study of blood T cells in healthy people across ages. PCR was performed a second time for about 7 to 12 cycles using a sample-barcoded 5' primer and a J-beta primer mix. One entry per CDR3 protein, called by TCRdb with MiXCR from the 5' RACE reads. The sample comprises hundreds of thousands of distinct CDR3 sequences, approximately 30% of which are singletons, and about 16% rests with the top ten. Sequenced sample: blood. Receptor source: a woman aged 80 or over in good health.

Ten or more counts support this clonotype. This chain connects TRBV7-9 to TRBJ2-5, with D uncertain. This CDR3 spans 13 amino acids. Looked up from germline, CDR1 is SEHNR and CDR2 is FQNEAQ (reference sequence). V lost 0 bases and J lost 0, with 2 bases in between. The CDR3 is CASSLAYQETQYF. Written as DNA, the CDR3 is TGTGCCAGCAGCTTAGCCTACCAAGAGACCCAGTACTTC.

The sample holds many counts of this clonotype. The chain joins TRBV20-1 to TRBJ1-4, with D uncertain. The germline V and J ends were trimmed by 1 base and 7 bases, with 4 bases remaining between them. This CDR3 comprises 11 residues. Per germline, CDR1 DFQATT and CDR2 SNEGSKA (reference sequence). This CDR3 is CSARGVEKLFF. CDR3 DNA sequence: TGCAGTGCTAGAGGTGTTGAAAAACTGTTTTTT.

In its sample, this clonotype was seen many times. This sequence joins TRBV6-5 and TRBJ2-1; D is ambiguous. Germline CDR1 MNHEY, CDR2 SVGAGI. The V gene lost 3 bases and the J gene lost 4 bases, with 7 bases spanning the gap. CDR3 length equals 13 residues. The CDR3 loop is CASSYDRYNEQFF. The CDR3 DNA follows: TGTGCCAGCAGTTATGACCGGTACAATGAGCAGTTCTTC.

This clonotype was seen a handful of times. This chain uses TRBV5-6 with TRBJ1-1, with a tentative D call TRBD1 (6 bases). Looked up from germline, CDR1 is SGHDT and CDR2 is YYEEEE. The germline V and J ends were trimmed by 3 bases and 1 base, with 25 bases remaining between them. This CDR3 contains 19 residues. CDR3 loop: CASSSAKRERGVPNTEAFF. CDR3 nucleotides: TGTGCCAGCAGCTCGGCCAAGAGGGAAAGGGGGGTCCCGAACACTGAAGCTTTCTTT.

The V call is TRBV12-3 or TRBV12-4, the J call TRBJ2-4; D gene unclear. The better agreement between TRBJ2-5 and the DNA end casts doubt on the J call. There are 15 residues in the CDR3. CDR3: CASSSSSRRQETQYF. DNA of the CDR3: TGTGCCAGCAGTTCCAGTTCGAGGCGCCAAGAGACCCAGTACTTC.

The genes are TRBV4-1 and TRBJ2-3; D might be TRBD2 (5 bases). The CDR3 has 15 residues. CDR1 and CDR2 (germline): MGHRA, YSYEKL. The V end was cut by 0 bases, the J end by 6 bases, with 13 bases between. As DNA, the CDR3 is TGCGCCAGCAGCCAAGATTCAAAAAGGGAGGATACGCAGTATTTT. As protein: CASSQDSKREDTQYF.

V is TRBV5-6 and J is TRBJ1-1; D perhaps matches TRBD1 (6 bases). V lost 2 bases and J lost 8, with 16 bases in between. The CDR3 extends over 14 amino acids. From germline, CDR1 is SGHDT and CDR2 YYEEEE. As DNA, the CDR3 is TGTGCCAGCAGCTTTTTTACGGATGGGACAGAAGCTTTCTTT. Its translation is CASSFFTDGTEAFF.

This clonotype was seen many times. This CDR3 is CASRDFAGDEKLFF. For the CDR3, the DNA is TGCGCCAGCAGGGATTTTGCAGGGGATGAAAAACTGTTTTTT. V and J are TRBV5-1 and TRBJ1-4, with D perhaps matching TRBD1 (6 bases). Trimming cost V 5 bases and J 6 bases, with 14 bases left between them. Germline V gene sequence: CDR1 SGHRS, CDR2 YFSETQ. CDR3 length: 14 amino acids.

In its sample, this clonotype was seen many times. This chain links TRBV29-1 with TRBJ1-2, with no clear D. Trimming left V 0 bases short and J 5 bases short, with 10 bases between. Germline assignment: CDR1 SQVTM and CDR2 ANQGSEA. This CDR3 comprises 13 residues. CDR3 region: CSVEEAGEYGYTF. In nucleotides, the CDR3 is TGCAGCGTTGAAGAAGCAGGTGAATATGGCTACACCTTC.

Concerning this clonotype itself: A much larger clone lies one base from this, so it may be a read error. The chain combines TRBV20-1 with TRBJ1-2, with D unresolved. The CDR3 length is 13 residues. Trimming pared 3 bases from V and 7 bases from J, leaving 15 bases between. Germline V lookup: CDR1 DFQATT, CDR2 SNEGSKA (reference sequence). In nucleotides, the CDR3 is TGCAGTGCTAGTCCAATGTTAGGCTGTGGCTACACCTTC. Its protein product is CSASPMLGCGYTF.

With regard to this clonotype: Mismatch with germline at one junction end may stem from a read error. The J gene is TRBJ1-6, the V gene TRBV4-1, with a possible D match to TRBD1 (6 bases). Germline V gene lookup returns CDR1 MGHRA and CDR2 YSYEKL. The CDR3 loop spans 15 amino acids. CDR3 protein: CASSQTGSSNSPLHF. The CDR3 region has the DNA TGCGCCAGCAGCCAAACAGGGTCCTCTAATTCACCCCTCCACTTT.

The chain uses TRBV5-1 and TRBJ2-2, with 8 bases fitting TRBD2. This CDR3 region has 13 residues. The V segment lost 7 bases and the J segment 6 bases; nucleotides outside the gene matches: 5. Germline lookup yields CDR1 SGHRS and CDR2 YFSETQ. CDR3 protein: CASRTSSAGELFF. The DNA of the CDR3 is TGCGCCAGCCGGACTAGCAGCGCCGGGGAGCTGTTTTTT.

Ten or more counts support this clonotype. The chain is built from TRBV4-2 and TRBJ2-7, with D possibly being TRBD1 (6 bases). CDR1 LGHNA and CDR2 YNFKEQ come from the germline V gene. The germline V and J ends were trimmed by 0 bases and 6 bases, with 15 bases remaining between them. CDR3 length: 15 residues. The CDR3 region is CASSQDHTGIGEQYF. CDR3 nucleotides: TGTGCCAGCAGCCAAGATCATACAGGGATCGGCGAGCAGTACTTC.

This clonotype was seen many times. This chain joins TRBV20-1 and TRBJ1-4, with D possibly TRBD1 on 6 matching bases. Germline V gene sequence: CDR1 DFQATT, CDR2 SNEGSKA (reference sequence). V was pared by 8 bases and J by 5 bases, with 24 bases between. This CDR3 contains 16 residues. The CDR3 is CSTVAQGGFGNEKLFF. The CDR3 nucleotides read TGCAGTACGGTGGCACAGGGAGGTTTCGGGAATGAAAAACTGTTTTTT.

V is TRBV12-3 or TRBV12-4 and J is TRBJ1-6; tentatively, D is TRBD1 (6 bases). The V end was cut by 6 bases, the J end by 10 bases, with 22 bases between. This CDR3 has 16 residues. DNA for the CDR3: TGTGCCAGCAGCTTGGGGGCGGGCAGGGTCGCGTCACCCCTCCACTTT. Amino acids: CASSLGAGRVASPLHF.

At least ten counts were recorded for this clonotype. The V call is TRBV6-5, the J call TRBJ1-2; no clear D gene. Trimming removed 2 bases at V and 10 bases at J, with 11 bases between. This CDR3 is 12 amino acids long. CDR1 is MNHEY, CDR2 SVGAGI, per germline. In DNA, the CDR3 is TGTGCCAGCAGTTACCCCGGGAGTCCCTACACCTTC. It translates to CASSYPGSPYTF.

The table lists this clonotype with a few counts. A much larger clone lies a single base off, so this may be a read error. This chain links TRBV20-1 with TRBJ2-5, with D perhaps TRBD2 (6 bases). The V gene's germline CDR1 is DFQATT and CDR2 SNEGSKA (reference sequence). The CDR3 is made up of 11 amino acids. The chain's CDR3 is CRATMGGTQYF. The CDR3 region has the DNA TGCAGGGCTACGATGGGAGGGACCCAGTACTTC.

Notes on this clonotype: A read error may be the cause here, since a much bigger clone is one base away. This chain joins TRBV5-1 and TRBJ2-1, with TRBD2 matching over 8 bases. V gave up 1 base and J gave up 4 bases; unmatched junction bases: 4. CDR3 length: 15 residues. Germline CDR1 is SGHRS and CDR2 is YFSETQ. CDR3 nucleotide sequence: TGCGCCAGCAGCTTGTTCAGCGGGGGTTACAATGAGCAGTTCTTC. This encodes CASSLFSGGYNEQFF.

This clonotype appeared many times. The V and J genes are TRBV7-2 and TRBJ1-2; a weak D match, TRBD1 (6 bases). CDR1 SGHTA and CDR2 FQGNSA come from the germline V gene. V was cut by 5 bases and J by 0 bases, with 13 bases left in between. This CDR3 spans 15 amino acids. The CDR3 protein is CASSPWTASNYGYTF. The CDR3 DNA reads as TGTGCCAGCAGCCCATGGACAGCCTCTAACTATGGCTACACCTTC.

This clonotype was counted at least ten times. The rearrangement links TRBV3-1 to TRBJ1-2; D unclear. Germline values: CDR1 LGHDT, CDR2 YNNKEL (reference sequence). The V gene lost 4 bases and the J gene lost 0 bases, with 9 bases spanning the gap. CDR3 length: 14 residues. The CDR3 protein is CASSRGHTNYGYTF. The CDR3 nucleotides read TGTGCCAGCAGCCGAGGGCATACTAACTATGGCTACACCTTC.

This clonotype was seen more than once but under ten times. The V gene is TRBV6-1, the J gene TRBJ1-2; possibly TRBD1 for D (5 bases). The germline V and J ends were trimmed by 0 bases and 4 bases, with 15 bases remaining between them. This CDR3 contains 16 residues. CDR1 and CDR2 (germline): MNHNS, SASEGT. CDR3: CASSEAHVGRSYGYTF. DNA for the CDR3: TGTGCCAGCAGTGAAGCTCATGTGGGACGGTCCTATGGCTACACCTTC.

This clonotype was recorded a few times. The V call is TRBV27, the J call TRBJ1-4, with D unresolved. The germline gives CDR1 MNHEY, CDR2 SMNVEV (reference sequence). This CDR3 has 14 residues. The V end was cut by 4 bases, the J end by 7 bases, with 13 bases between. The CDR3 nucleotides read TGTGCCAGCAGTTCAGGACTAGATGGTGAAAAACTGTTTTTT. This encodes CASSSGLDGEKLFF.

The chain uses TRBV28 and TRBJ1-4; D is ambiguous. Germline V CDR1 and CDR2: MDHEN, SYDVKM. V lost 5 bases to trimming and J lost 5 bases, with 15 bases between them. The CDR3 consists of 15 residues. DNA of the CDR3: TGTGCCAGCAGTCCCTCCGGCGGACCGAATGAAAAACTGTTTTTT. Residues: CASSPSGGPNEKLFF.

This clonotype was found many times. This chain uses TRBV7-9 with TRBJ2-5, with 10 bases lining up with TRBD1. V trimming: 5 bases; J trimming: 5 bases; junction bases outside the gene matches: 5. The germline gives CDR1 SEHNR, CDR2 FQNEAQ (reference sequence). This CDR3 spans 14 amino acids. The CDR3 DNA is TGTGCCAGCAGCCCCGGGACAGGGGACGAGACCCAGTACTTC. This translates into CASSPGTGDETQYF.

The rearrangement uses TRBV4-1 and TRBJ2-7, with 9 bases that match TRBD2. With 1 base clipped from V and 4 bases from J, the junction kept 5 bases outside the gene matches. The length of the CDR3 is 15 residues. Germline assignment: CDR1 MGHRA and CDR2 YSYEKL. Here the CDR3 reads CASSQVASGEYEQYF. The CDR3 nucleotides read TGCGCCAGCAGCCAAGTGGCTAGCGGGGAATACGAGCAGTACTTC.

This clonotype was recorded many times. The chain has TRBV27 and TRBJ2-5, with 7 positions matching TRBD1. The end of the DNA is better explained by TRBJ2-7, so the J call may be wrong. In germline, CDR1 is MNHEY, CDR2 SMNVEV (reference sequence). The CDR3 has 12 residues. This CDR3 reads CASRSTGVEQYF. CDR3 coding DNA: TGTGCCAGCAGGTCCACAGGGGTCGAGCAGTACTTC.

The rearrangement links TRBV7-3 to TRBJ2-1; 7 nucleotides match TRBD2. The junction had 3 bases not matched to a gene; V was cut back by 1 base and J by 0 bases. This CDR3 has 16 amino acids. Germline assignment: CDR1 SGHTA and CDR2 FQGTGA. CDR3 sequence: CASSLNPGGSYNEQFF. The CDR3 coding sequence is TGTGCCAGCAGCTTAAACCCGGGGGGCTCCTACAATGAGCAGTTCTTC. The entire variable domain, with the rest obtained from reference TRBV7-3 and TRBJ2-1, is as follows: GAGVSQTPSNKVTEKGKYVELRCDPISGHTALYWYRQSLGQGPEFLIYFQGTGAADDSGLPNDRFFAVRPEGSVSTLKIQRTERGDSAVYLCASSLNPGGSYNEQFFGPGTRLTVL.